This T cell receptor beta chain was captured in a study of blood T cells in healthy people across ages (dated by TCRdb to 2015 to 2017). General notes on the study: Template switching captured roughly one uniquely barcoded TCR beta cDNA molecule per two T cells in model experiments. Two additional independent replicas of 1 million unique cDNA reads from the same blood draw were analyzed for two donors (one aged 18 to 30 and one aged 80 or older). The donors were divided into four age groups: young (average around 16 years), middle-aged (around 37), aged (approximately 64) and long-lived (around 80). To avoid experimental bias, donors of different ages were spread randomly across the sequencing lanes. Using deep sequencing normalized with unique cDNA molecular identifiers, the study measured how TCR beta repertoire diversity changes with age.

From the germline V gene (reference sequence), CDR1 is LNHNV and CDR2 is YYDKDF. The CDR3 starts with the cysteine, ends with the phenylalanine, and has 14 residues. Only the CDR3 DNA stays, 42 bases, in frame from base 1. V is trimmed back by 3 bases and J by 3 bases, and the junction contains 3 bases that no gene match accounts for. This clonotype was seen many times. No antigen is known for it. The record has no base qualities; no much larger clone is one base away. What the study reported, not specific to this receptor: Total diversity estimates from one million sequenced T cells were considered lower bounds and underestimates. The long-lived group showed more naive CD4+ T cells, fewer expanded clones and increased TCR diversity than the aged group, suggesting age selection. The percentage of naive T cells measured by flow cytometry correlated strongly with observed TCR beta diversity. The CMV infection status of donors was not known, potentially confounding age-related changes in expanded clonotypes. Observed TCR beta diversity per million T cells fell roughly linearly with age, and a significant reduction was already apparent by age about 38. Since profiling was done on bulk unsorted PBMCs, naive and antigen-experienced compartments could not be conclusively compared.

The approximately 40 donors, aged about 6 to 100 years, were systemically healthy Caucasian individuals from Russia. Ten milliliters of peripheral blood were drawn from each donor into EDTA-treated Vacutainer tubes. Ficoll-Paque density-gradient centrifugation was used to isolate PBMCs, with at least 7 million obtained per sample. Total RNA, at least 6 micrograms per sample, was extracted from PBMCs with Trizol reagent. Naive CD45RAhigh/CD27high T cell percentages were measured by flow cytometry on a PBMC aliquot from every donor. Libraries were built with 5' RACE. Sequencer: Illumina HiSeq 2500. A second PCR of about 7 to 12 cycles was performed with a sample-barcoded 5' primer and a J-beta primer mix. A template-switch 5' adaptor carrying 12 random nucleotides introduced a unique molecular identifier onto each TCR beta cDNA molecule. At least 2.5 million CDR3-containing paired-end reads were obtained from each sample. First-strand cDNA synthesis was performed from all RNA using the Mint cDNA synthesis kit, with priming by a TRBC-specific oligonucleotide. Following uracil-DNA glycosylase treatment, a first 18-cycle PCR with universal primers M1SS and BC2_uni_R was performed on all cDNA. As for the original processing: Each sample was normalized by randomly selecting 1 million high-quality reads, each carrying a distinct molecular identifier. Reads with shared molecular identifiers were discarded instead of being binned into consensus sequences. MiTCR, set to a Q25 quality threshold and the strictest error-elimination algorithm, was used for CDR3 identification, clonotype clustering and error correction. Lower-bound total TCR beta diversity was estimated with a nonparametric unseen species model using Euler transformation. TCRdb took the public reads, trimmed them with fastp at Q25, ran MiXCR for clone calling and kept in-frame beta chains. Rows are unified per CDR3 protein, each entry keeping the most common DNA and genes. The V and J calls were determined by TCRdb, not by the authors. The sample contains approximately 700,000 distinct CDR3 sequences, roughly 32% of them found a single time. Just over 15% of the sample is held by the ten biggest clonotypes.

This sequence originates from a woman older than 75 in good health. Donor details come from another sample of the same person, matched by shared clones. The chain is made from TRBV15 and TRBJ2-3; a stretch of 7 junction bases matches TRBD1. Sequenced sample: blood. The CDR3: CATSRGQLTDTQYF. The DNA reads TGTGCCACCAGCAGGGGACAGTTAACAGATACGCAGTATTTT.